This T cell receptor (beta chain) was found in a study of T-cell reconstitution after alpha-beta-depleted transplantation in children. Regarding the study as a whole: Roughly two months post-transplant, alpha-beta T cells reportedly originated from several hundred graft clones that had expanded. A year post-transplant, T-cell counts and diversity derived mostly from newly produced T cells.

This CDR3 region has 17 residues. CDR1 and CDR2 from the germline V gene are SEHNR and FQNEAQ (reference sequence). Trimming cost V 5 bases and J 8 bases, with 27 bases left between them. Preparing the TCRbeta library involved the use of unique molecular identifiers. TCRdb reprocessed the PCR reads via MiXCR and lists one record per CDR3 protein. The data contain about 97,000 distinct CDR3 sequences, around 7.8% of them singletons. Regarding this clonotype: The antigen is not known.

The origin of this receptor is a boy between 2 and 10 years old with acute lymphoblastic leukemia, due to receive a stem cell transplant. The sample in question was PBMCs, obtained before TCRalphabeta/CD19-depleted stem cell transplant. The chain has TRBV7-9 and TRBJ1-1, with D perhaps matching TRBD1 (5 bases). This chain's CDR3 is CASSPLLWAGKIFEAFF. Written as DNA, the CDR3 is TGTGCCAGCAGCCCCCTACTCTGGGCAGGGAAGATTTTCGAAGCTTTCTTT.